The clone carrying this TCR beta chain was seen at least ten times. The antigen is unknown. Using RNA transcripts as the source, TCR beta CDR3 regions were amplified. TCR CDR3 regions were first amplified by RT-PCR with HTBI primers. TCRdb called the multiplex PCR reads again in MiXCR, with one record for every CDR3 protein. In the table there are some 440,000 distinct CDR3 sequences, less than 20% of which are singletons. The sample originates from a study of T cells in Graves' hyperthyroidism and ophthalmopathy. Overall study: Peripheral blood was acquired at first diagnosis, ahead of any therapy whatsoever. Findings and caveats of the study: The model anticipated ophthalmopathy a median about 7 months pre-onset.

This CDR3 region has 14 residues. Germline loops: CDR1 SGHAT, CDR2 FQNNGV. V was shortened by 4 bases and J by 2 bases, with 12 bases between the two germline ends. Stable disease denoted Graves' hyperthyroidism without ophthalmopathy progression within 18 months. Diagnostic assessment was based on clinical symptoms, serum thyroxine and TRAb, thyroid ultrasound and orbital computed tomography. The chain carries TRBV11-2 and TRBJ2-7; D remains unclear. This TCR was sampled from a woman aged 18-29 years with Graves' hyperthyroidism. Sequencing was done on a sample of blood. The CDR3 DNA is TGTGCCAGCAGCTCGAACGACTTTCCCTACGAGCAGTACTTC. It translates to CASSSNDFPYEQYF.